This T cell receptor beta chain was identified in a study of Ad26.COV2.S vaccination and SARS-CoV-2 variants. Study overall: Enrolled in COV1001, the donor was in the Ad26.COV2.S trial arm, which received the vaccine. Study results and caveats: Among vaccine recipients, spike-specific TCR breadth exceeded that of placebo recipients. The TCR breadth and depth analyses may have produced an underestimate of total T cell responses.

Germline V gene data show CDR1 as ENHRY and CDR2 as SYGVKD. This CDR3 region has 13 residues. The ends were cut back, 7 bases at V and 10 bases at J, with 17 bases in the middle. Treatment noted: 19 received Ad26.COV2.S at low or high dose, single or two shots; roughly five received placebo; per-sample allocation not given. The samples were gathered on day 63 after the first injection of vaccine or placebo. The shot given was an Ad26 vector that makes Wuhan-strain SARS-CoV-2 spike. Sequencing used immunoSEQ multiplex PCR; TCRdb keeps in-frame clones, though not all of them. Altogether around 450,000 clones are present, roughly nine tenths being singletons, with the ten largest covering roughly 2.5%. Regarding this clone: No antigen is known for it.

V gene TRBV10-3 combines with J gene TRBJ2-1; D might be TRBD2 (6 bases). The TCR comes from a person aged 18-60 years who received the Ad26.COV2.S COVID-19 vaccine or a placebo. The starting material was peripheral blood, obtained in a trial of Ad26.COV2.S vaccine versus placebo. The CDR3 loop reads CAIMVADLQEQFF. CDR3 coding DNA: TGTGCCATCATGGTAGCGGACCTACAAGAGCAGTTCTTC.